Listed below are T cell receptor beta chains from one sample, sequenced in a study of T-cell reconstitution after alpha-beta-depleted transplantation in children. TCRdb itself ran the PCR reads through MiXCR, one entry per CDR3 protein. The data contain approximately 490,000 distinct CDR3 sequences, about 11% of them seen just once; the ten biggest clones take up just over 2%. The sample here was PBMCs, taken before TCRalphabeta/CD19-depleted stem cell transplant. The receptors here all came from a child under 10 years old with inherited bone marrow failure, due to receive a stem cell transplant. The CDR3 runs from the conserved cysteine through the conserved F or W. The D gene is left open where the match is weak. The size of a clone is reported for some rows only, either as once, few or many, or as a class for expanded clones.

>.|TRBV29-1|many|TRBJ2-7
CSVPGDYRDEQYF
TGCAGCGTTCCAGGGGACTATCGAGACGAGCAGTACTTC
>.|TRBV11-2|many|TRBJ2-1
CASSLGWGREQFF
TGTGCCAGCAGCTTAGGGTGGGGACGTGAGCAGTTCTTC
>TRBD2|TRBV6-2/TRBV6-3|many|TRBJ2-7
CAAGGRGVSYEQYF
TGTGCCGCGGGGGGGCGCGGAGTTTCCTACGAGCAGTACTTC
>.|TRBV4-3|many|TRBJ2-7
CASSQEVTSPVGEQYF
TGCGCCAGCAGCCAAGAAGTTACTAGTCCAGTGGGGGAGCAGTACTTC
>TRBD2|TRBV20-1|many|TRBJ2-7
CSASLAAAGGYEQYF
TGCAGTGCTAGTTTGGCGGCAGCGGGAGGGTATGAGCAGTACTTC
>.|TRBV12-3/TRBV12-4|many|TRBJ1-4
CASSFRSRPNEKLFF
TGTGCCAGCAGTTTCCGGAGCAGACCGAATGAAAAACTGTTTTTT
>TRBD2|TRBV20-1|many|TRBJ2-1
CSSGSWSYNEQFF
TGCAGTAGCGGGAGCTGGTCCTACAATGAGCAGTTCTTC
>.|TRBV20-1|many|TRBJ1-1
CSARDPKGNTEAFF
TGCAGTGCTAGAGATCCCAAAGGGAACACTGAAGCTTTCTTT
>.|TRBV27|many|TRBJ2-1
CASSHGGYNEQFF
TGTGCCAGCAGTCACGGCGGGTACAATGAGCAGTTCTTC
>TRBD2|TRBV5-1|many|TRBJ2-1
CASSQTPSGGYNEQFF
TGCGCCAGCAGCCAGACCCCTAGCGGGGGATACAATGAGCAGTTCTTC
>.|TRBV27|many|TRBJ1-6
CASSLGGISPLHF
TGTGCCAGCAGTTTAGGGGGGATCTCACCCCTCCACTTT
>TRBD2|TRBV29-1|few|TRBJ2-3
CSVGASGGGFTDTQYF
TGCAGCGTTGGGGCTAGCGGGGGAGGGTTCACAGATACGCAGTATTTT
>.|TRBV6-2/TRBV6-3|few|TRBJ1-5
CASRERGQPQHF
TGTGCCAGCAGGGAAAGGGGTCAGCCCCAGCATTTT
>TRBD2|TRBV20-1|.|TRBJ2-1
CCARGLLAGGLWYEQFF
TGCTGTGCTAGAGGGTTACTAGCGGGAGGGCTTTGGTATGAGCAGTTCTTC
>.|TRBV6-2/TRBV6-3|.|TRBJ2-1
CASSQIWEQFF
TGTGCCAGCAGCCAAATTTGGGAGCAGTTCTTC
>.|TRBV19|many|TRBJ2-7
CASSIPARSYEQYF
TGTGCCAGTAGTATCCCGGCGCGGTCCTACGAGCAGTACTTC
>.|TRBV10-3|many|TRBJ1-1
CATRPLRDRGFTEAFF
TGTGCCACCCGACCACTCCGGGACCGGGGGTTTACTGAAGCTTTCTTT
>.|TRBV30|.|TRBJ1-2
CAWSVRPFYGYTF
TGTGCCTGGAGTGTACGGCCTTTTTATGGCTACACCTTC
>TRBD1|TRBV5-1|many|TRBJ2-1
CASSLGVTGASSYNEQFF
TGCGCCAGCAGCTTGGGGGTTACAGGGGCTTCGTCCTACAATGAGCAGTTCTTC
>.|TRBV3-1|many|TRBJ1-4
CASSHVEKLFF
TGTGCCAGCAGCCATGTGGAAAAACTGTTTTTT
>.|TRBV20-1|few|TRBJ2-6
CSAPGRNSGANVLTF
TGCAGTGCGCCAGGCCGGAACTCTGGGGCCAACGTCCTGACTTTC
>TRBD2|TRBV20-1|many|TRBJ2-7
CSARGLAGYEQYF
TGCAGTGCTAGGGGACTAGCGGGCTACGAGCAGTACTTC
>.|TRBV3-1|many|TRBJ2-1
CASSQDTWRAEGNEQFF
TGTGCCAGCAGCCAAGATACTTGGCGGGCCGAGGGCAATGAGCAGTTCTTC
>.|TRBV29-1|many|TRBJ1-4
CSVEGGEKLFF
TGCAGCGTTGAGGGGGGTGAAAAACTGTTTTTT
>TRBD1|TRBV11-2|.|TRBJ2-1
CASSLAGAGGGDEQFF
TGTGCCAGCAGCTTGGCCGGAGCAGGGGGCGGAGATGAGCAGTTCTTC
>.|TRBV11-2|many|TRBJ2-5
CASSLGAGFQETQYF
TGTGCCAGCAGCTTAGGTGCGGGCTTCCAAGAGACCCAGTACTTC
>.|TRBV25-1|many|TRBJ1-1
CASSGHMNTEAFF
TGTGCCAGCAGTGGACACATGAACACTGAAGCTTTCTTT
>TRBD2|TRBV6-2/TRBV6-3|many|TRBJ2-5
CASSYDRLAEVAETQYF
TGTGCCAGCAGTTACGATCGACTAGCGGAAGTCGCAGAGACCCAGTACTTC
>.|TRBV29-1|.|TRBJ1-1
CSAGGGDLGAFF
TGCAGTGCTGGGGGGGGGGACTTAGGAGCTTTCTTT
>TRBD2|TRBV18|.|TRBJ2-1
CASSPKIGTSGNNEQFF
TGTGCCAGCTCACCGAAGATCGGGACTAGCGGGAACAATGAGCAGTTCTTC
>TRBD2|TRBV3-1|.|TRBJ2-2
CASSQDLAGDRELFF
TGTGCCAGCAGCCAAGACCTAGCGGGAGACCGGGAGCTGTTTTTT
>.|TRBV5-5|many|TRBJ1-1
CASSPPGGYTEAFF
TGTGCCAGCAGCCCCCCGGGGGGATACACTGAAGCTTTCTTT
>.|TRBV27|.|TRBJ2-7
CASSRGLGEQYF
TGTGCCAGCTCTAGGGGTTTGGGAGAGCAGTACTTC
>.|TRBV2|many|TRBJ1-1
CASSEVQGLDTEAFF
TGTGCCAGCAGTGAAGTTCAGGGTTTGGACACTGAAGCTTTCTTT
>.|TRBV5-8|many|TRBJ1-1
CASSLDTLNTEAFF
TGTGCCAGCAGCCTGGACACCCTAAACACTGAAGCTTTCTTT
>TRBD2|TRBV11-1|many|TRBJ2-2
CASSLPGWLAGDTGELFF
TGTGCCAGCAGCTTACCGGGTTGGCTAGCGGGAGACACCGGGGAGCTGTTTTTT
>.|TRBV3-1|many|TRBJ2-1
CASSQVAGNNEQFF
TGTGCCAGCAGCCAAGTGGCGGGAAACAATGAGCAGTTCTTC
>.|TRBV4-3|many|TRBJ2-3
CASSQGDGPADTQYF
TGCGCCAGCAGCCAAGGGGACGGCCCGGCAGATACGCAGTATTTT
>.|TRBV19|few|TRBJ2-6
CASSISGGANVLTF
TGTGCCAGTAGTATATCCGGCGGGGCCAACGTCCTGACTTTC
>.|TRBV12-3/TRBV12-4|many|TRBJ2-7
CASSPTAIPSYEQYF
TGTGCCAGCAGTCCCACGGCAATTCCCTCCTACGAGCAGTACTTC
>TRBD2|TRBV9|few|TRBJ2-3
CASSVALVGRNPTSGRIDADTQYF
TGTGCCAGCAGCGTAGCACTTGTCGGGAGGAACCCGACTAGCGGGAGAATAGATGCAGATACGCAGTATTTT
>.|TRBV7-8|many|TRBJ2-3
CASSFHSSTDTQYF
TGTGCCAGCAGCTTTCATTCGAGCACAGATACGCAGTATTTT
>.|TRBV19|many|TRBJ2-4
CASSIDNRLAKNIQYF
TGTGCCAGTAGTATAGATAACCGGCTAGCCAAAAACATTCAGTACTTC
>.|TRBV7-2|few|TRBJ2-3
CASSKRRADTQYF
TGTGCCAGCAGCAAGCGGCGTGCAGATACGCAGTATTTT
>.|TRBV7-2|many|TRBJ1-4
CASSLGLPAMGGKLFF
TGTGCCAGCAGCTTGGGCTTACCAGCGATGGGCGGAAAACTGTTTTTT
>TRBD1|TRBV12-3/TRBV12-4|many|TRBJ2-5
CASSLSSGTGGGETQYF
TGTGCCAGCAGTTTATCTTCCGGGACAGGTGGGGGAGAGACCCAGTACTTC
>.|TRBV29-1|many|TRBJ1-2
CSVAPLKGDFYGYTF
TGCAGCGTTGCCCCCCTAAAGGGGGATTTCTATGGCTACACCTTC
>.|TRBV6-5|many|TRBJ1-2
CASSYSTGPGTGYTF
TGTGCCAGCAGTTACTCGACGGGGCCAGGGACTGGCTACACCTTC
>TRBD2|TRBV20-1|few|TRBJ2-2
CSARLYGRRGNTGELFF
TGCAGTGCTAGACTTTACGGGAGGCGGGGGAACACCGGGGAGCTGTTTTTT
>.|TRBV10-3|many|TRBJ2-7
CAIREQGSYEQYF
TGTGCCATCAGGGAACAGGGCTCCTACGAGCAGTACTTC